This passage covers 14 T cell receptor beta chains from one sample sequenced in a study of vaccination effects on CD4 cells after COVID-19 (dated by TCRdb to about 2022). The method was the immunoSEQ multiplex PCR assay. TCRdb mirrors the immuneACCESS table, restricted to in-frame sequences. Some clones are absent from its copies; in checked studies, under half trace to an unresolved V gene, and the reason for the others is unknown. The sample table records over 7,500 clones; approximately 75% of these occur just once. Around 13% of the sample belongs to the ten largest clones. In the ViraFEST assay, PBMC were stimulated with viral peptide pools, and TCR sequencing was then used to find antigen-specific CD4+ T cell clonotypes based on their expansion. After less than eleven days of culture, CD4+ T cells were isolated with the EasySep CD4+ T cell isolation kit. What these receptors recognize is not known.

The source material was CD4+ T cells from PBMCs cultured with HCoV-229E spike peptides, sampled before COVID-19 vaccination. The cell subset or site label here, explained by the study, means: HCoV-229E spike overlapping peptide pool stimulation. The receptors derive from a human donor who received a COVID-19 vaccine.

V and J are TRBV5-6 and TRBJ2-2, with a tentative D call TRBD2 (5 bases). V was shortened by 4 bases and J by 4 bases, with 14 bases between the two germline ends. Germline CDR1 is SGHDT and CDR2 is YYEEEE. The CDR3 extends over 15 amino acids. The CDR3 sequence: CASSRSVAGTGELFF. The CDR3 nucleotides read TGTGCCAGCAGCCGGAGCGTCGCGGGCACCGGGGAGCTGTTTTTT. Full variable domain (outside the CDR3, taken from reference TRBV5-6 and TRBJ2-2): DAGVTQSPTHLIKTRGQQVTLRCSPKSGHDTVSWYQQALGQGPQFIFQYYEEEERQRGNFPDRFSGHQFPNYSSELNVNALLLGDSALYLCASSRSVAGTGELFFGEGSRLTVL.

The genes are TRBV19 and TRBJ2-1; 9 positions match TRBD2. The germline gives CDR1 LNHDA, CDR2 SQIVND (reference sequence). This CDR3 comprises 17 residues. V was pared by 4 bases and J by 0 bases, with 7 bases of the junction left unmatched. The CDR3 spells CASSRKSGRSSYNEQFF. The CDR3 DNA reads as TGTGCCAGTAGTAGAAAAAGCGGGAGGAGCTCCTACAATGAGCAGTTCTTC.

V usage is TRBV9 and J usage is TRBJ1-2, with TRBD1 identical over 9 bases. V lost 5 bases, J lost 8 bases, and 16 bases stayed unmatched. The length of the CDR3 is 16 residues. Germline-derived CDR1 and CDR2 are SGDLS and YYNGEE. The CDR3 protein is CASRIGTGQGPLGYTF. Here the CDR3 DNA reads TGTGCCAGCAGAATCGGAACGGGACAGGGACCCCTCGGCTACACCTTC.

The table lists this clone with a few counts. The chain couples TRBV7-8 to TRBJ2-3; D is unclear. CDR3 length: 15 residues. V lost 1 base and J 2 bases, leaving 10 bases between the germline ends. Germline V gene sequence: CDR1 SGHVS, CDR2 FQNEAQ. The CDR3 DNA follows: TGTGCCAGCAGCTTAGTTGGCCAAACCACAGATACGCAGTATTTT. Residues: CASSLVGQTTDTQYF.

J is TRBJ1-1 and V is TRBV18, with D perhaps TRBD1 (6 bases). CDR1 and CDR2 from the germline V gene are KGHSH and LQKENI. This CDR3 has 13 amino acids. Trimming stripped 4 bases from V and 5 bases from J, with 11 bases between. CDR3 protein: CASSLRTDTEAFF. The CDR3 bases are TGTGCCAGCTCACTGCGGACAGATACTGAAGCTTTCTTT.

The chain uses TRBV25-1 and TRBJ1-1; TRBD1 matches at 7 bases. The CDR3 spans 12 residues. With 5 bases clipped from V and 12 bases from J, the junction kept 9 bases outside the gene matches. Germline lookup yields CDR1 MGHDK and CDR2 SYGVNS. The CDR3 protein is CASSIQEGATFF. CDR3 DNA sequence: TGTGCCAGCAGTATTCAGGAGGGGGCAACTTTCTTT.

The chain carries TRBV9 and TRBJ2-1; 10 bases agree with TRBD1. V lost 0 bases, J lost 9 bases, and 6 bases stayed unmatched. Germline assignment: CDR1 SGDLS and CDR2 YYNGEE. This CDR3 region has 15 residues. CDR3 sequence reads: CASSVETDRGSEQFF. CDR3 coding DNA: TGTGCCAGCAGCGTAGAGACGGACAGGGGGAGTGAGCAGTTCTTC. The full variable domain, completed using reference TRBV9 and TRBJ2-1, is DSGVTQTPKHLITATGQRVTLRCSPRSGDLSVYWYQQSLDQGLQFLIQYYNGEERAKGNILERFSAQQFPDLHSELNLSSLELGDSALYFCASSVETDRGSEQFFGPGTRLTVL.

This clone has just one count. The rearrangement uses TRBV29-1 and TRBJ2-4; the match to TRBD1 covers 7 bases. Germline loops: CDR1 SQVTM, CDR2 ANQGSEA. CDR3 length equals 15 residues. J was trimmed by 6 bases and V by 3 bases; bases with no gene match: 11. CDR3 protein: CSVDLGGQSGNIQYF. As DNA, the CDR3 is TGCAGCGTTGATTTAGGGGGCCAAAGCGGAAACATTCAGTACTTC.

This clone was recorded once. The chain combines TRBV6-5 with TRBJ1-5; 8 bases are shared with TRBD1. The ends lost 4 bases at V and 3 bases at J; junction bases unmatched: 8. Germline assignment: CDR1 MNHEY and CDR2 SVGAGI. The CDR3 has 16 amino acids. The CDR3 DNA sequence: TGTGCCAGCAGTTCCGTTAGACAGGGGATCAATCAGCCCCAGCATTTT. Protein: CASSSVRQGINQPQHF.

This clone has just a few counts. This sequence joins TRBV19 and TRBJ2-1; D unclear. The CDR3 extends over 15 amino acids. In germline, CDR1 is LNHDA, CDR2 SQIVND (reference sequence). The V gene lost 3 bases and the J gene lost 7 bases, with 16 bases spanning the gap. CDR3 in amino acids: CASSMRLQLRNEQFF. The CDR3 DNA sequence: TGTGCCAGTAGTATGCGGCTGCAGCTTAGGAATGAGCAGTTCTTC.

The V and J genes are TRBV11-2 and TRBJ1-1; unclear D gene. This CDR3 is built from 14 residues. V lost 1 base and J 1 base, leaving 7 bases between the germline ends. Germline loops: CDR1 SGHAT, CDR2 FQNNGV. CDR3 protein: CASSLAGQNTEAFF. The CDR3 region has the DNA TGTGCCAGCAGCTTAGCTGGCCAGAACACTGAAGCTTTCTTT.

V is TRBV7-2 and J is TRBJ1-2; D unclear. V lost 1 base, J lost 4 bases, and 7 bases lay in between. There are 13 residues in the CDR3. Germline V gene lookup returns CDR1 SGHTA and CDR2 FQGNSA. The CDR3 protein is CASSLESTYGYTF. The CDR3 DNA sequence: TGTGCCAGCAGCTTAGAGTCAACCTATGGCTACACCTTC.

The chain links TRBV19 to TRBJ2-3; D might be TRBD2 (6 bases). Germline V gene data show CDR1 as LNHDA and CDR2 as SQIVND (reference sequence). This CDR3 is built from 16 residues. Trimming took 7 bases from V and 0 from J, leaving 17 bases between them. CDR3 DNA: TGTGCCAGTACTACGTTTTGGGGGGAAAGCACAGATACGCAGTATTTT. Translation: CASTTFWGESTDTQYF. The complete variable domain, with remaining parts taken from reference TRBV19 and TRBJ2-3, reads DGGITQSPKYLFRKEGQNVTLSCEQNLNHDAMYWYRQDPGQGLRLIYYSQIVNDFQKGDIAEGYSVSREKKESFPLTVTSAQKNPTAFYLCASTTFWGESTDTQYFGPGTRLTVL.

The sample holds one count of this clone. This rearrangement joins TRBV29-1 to TRBJ1-1, with D unresolved. CDR3 length: 12 amino acids. The ends were cut back, 4 bases at V and 1 base at J, with 7 bases in the middle. Per germline, CDR1 SQVTM and CDR2 ANQGSEA. DNA for the CDR3: TGCAGCGTTGCGGTAGGGAACACTGAAGCTTTCTTT. It translates to CSVAVGNTEAFF.